This T cell receptor beta chain was recorded in a study of PD-L1 blockade in urothelial cancer. Profiled with immunoSEQ multiplex PCR; TCRdb holds only in-frame clones, not every one. Counted here are fewer than 90,000 clones, approximately 90% occurring once; the ten biggest clones make up approximately 0.89%. This CDR3 is built from 14 residues. V lost 5 bases and J lost 2, with 12 bases in between. Germline CDR1 reads SGHRS; CDR2 reads YFSETQ. Study findings and constraints: Improved survival was predicted by pretreatment blood TCR clonality below the median.

Documented time point: peripheral blood 6 weeks after treatment start. As concerns this clone: The antigen remains unidentified.

The chain combines TRBV5-1 with TRBJ2-3; D might be TRBD1 (5 bases). The receptor's source is a woman aged 80 or older with urothelial cancer. Specimen: PBMCs, collected around atezolizumab (anti-PD-L1) treatment. The CDR3 DNA reads TGCGCCAGCAGGACAGTCCCCGACACAGATACGCAGTATTTT. Its translation: CASRTVPDTDTQYF.